The rows below give T cell receptor beta chains drawn from one sample of a study of beta chain features in type 1 diabetes. The protocol was immunoSEQ multiplex PCR, while the TCRdb copy is restricted to in-frame clones and leaves out a portion. The sample records about 640,000 clones, around 11% being singletons. Sequenced sample: naive CD4+ T cells from blood. These receptor sequences come from a man younger than 40 with type 1 diabetes. The CDR3 runs from the conserved cysteine through the conserved F or W. The D gene is left open where the match is weak. The size entry is marked missing in some rows and otherwise reads once, few, many or a size class.

D gene: -
V gene: TRBV7-9
clone size: few
J gene: TRBJ1-4
CDR3 DNA: TGTGCCAGCAGCGAATCGACAATGCCTAATGAAAAACTGTTTTTT
CDR3 protein: CASSESTMPNEKLFF

D gene: TRBD1
V gene: TRBV7-2
clone size: -
J gene: TRBJ1-6
CDR3 DNA: TGTGCCAGCAGCCGCCGGACAGGGGAAGGTTCACCCCTCCACTTT
CDR3 protein: CASSRRTGEGSPLHF

D gene: -
V gene: TRBV2
clone size: -
J gene: TRBJ2-7
CDR3 DNA: TGTGCCAGCAAATTGGACGAGCAGTACTTC
CDR3 protein: CASKLDEQYF

D gene: -
V gene: TRBV27
clone size: few
J gene: TRBJ2-1
CDR3 DNA: TGTGCCAGCAGTTTATCCCCTTACAATGAGCAGTTCTTC
CDR3 protein: CASSLSPYNEQFF

D gene: TRBD2
V gene: TRBV28
clone size: few
J gene: TRBJ2-7
CDR3 DNA: TGTGCCAGCAGTAGTAGCGGGGGGACTAACTACGAGCAGTACTTC
CDR3 protein: CASSSSGGTNYEQYF

D gene: -
V gene: TRBV18
clone size: few
J gene: TRBJ2-3
CDR3 DNA: TGTGCCAGCTCACCTCGAGGGGGTGGGACAGATACGCAGTATTTT
CDR3 protein: CASSPRGGGTDTQYF

D gene: -
V gene: TRBV7-2
clone size: -
J gene: TRBJ1-3
CDR3 DNA: TGTGCCAGCAGCCTCGGACACCCGGACACCATATATTTT
CDR3 protein: CASSLGHPDTIYF

D gene: -
V gene: TRBV7-2
clone size: -
J gene: TRBJ2-7
CDR3 DNA: TGTGCCAGCAGCTTAGTGAGGGGCGGGACATACGAGCAGTACTTC
CDR3 protein: CASSLVRGGTYEQYF

D gene: TRBD1
V gene: TRBV4-2
clone size: few
J gene: TRBJ2-1
CDR3 DNA: TGTGCCAGCAGCCCGCTGGGGACAGTTTACAATGAGCAGTTCTTC
CDR3 protein: CASSPLGTVYNEQFF

D gene: -
V gene: TRBV29-1
clone size: -
J gene: TRBJ2-3
CDR3 DNA: TGCAGCGTCAAGCCTGTTACGCAGTATTTT
CDR3 protein: CSVKPVTQYF

D gene: -
V gene: TRBV29-1
clone size: few
J gene: TRBJ1-5
CDR3 DNA: TGCAGCGTTGAATTTGGATTGAATCAGCCCCAGCATTTT
CDR3 protein: CSVEFGLNQPQHF

D gene: -
V gene: TRBV4-1
clone size: -
J gene: TRBJ2-3
CDR3 DNA: TGCGCCAGCAGCCAGAGCACAGATACGCAGTATTTT
CDR3 protein: CASSQSTDTQYF

D gene: -
V gene: TRBV7-9
clone size: few
J gene: TRBJ2-1
CDR3 DNA: TGTGCCAGCCGTCTCGGGGTCGATGAGCAGTTCTTC
CDR3 protein: CASRLGVDEQFF

D gene: -
V gene: TRBV29-1
clone size: -
J gene: TRBJ1-1
CDR3 DNA: TGCAGCGTTGTATCAGGGCTGAACACTGAAGCTTTCTTT
CDR3 protein: CSVVSGLNTEAFF

D gene: -
V gene: TRBV4-2
clone size: -
J gene: TRBJ1-2
CDR3 DNA: TGTGCCAGCAGCCAAGAGTTAGCTAACTATGGCTACACCTTC
CDR3 protein: CASSQELANYGYTF

D gene: -
V gene: TRBV13
clone size: -
J gene: TRBJ1-1
CDR3 DNA: TGTGCCAGCTCTCCACCGGCTAACACTGAAGCTTTCTTT
CDR3 protein: CASSPPANTEAFF

D gene: -
V gene: TRBV6-6
clone size: few
J gene: TRBJ2-7
CDR3 DNA: TGTGCCAGCAGTTACGCACGGGCCTACGAGCAGTACTTC
CDR3 protein: CASSYARAYEQYF

D gene: -
V gene: TRBV20-1
clone size: -
J gene: TRBJ1-4
CDR3 DNA: TGCAGTGCCACCGATAATGAAAAACTGTTTTTT
CDR3 protein: CSATDNEKLFF

D gene: -
V gene: TRBV16
clone size: few
J gene: TRBJ2-7
CDR3 DNA: TGTGCCAGCAGCCAATCTGGCAGGGCAACTTCCTACGAGCAGTACTTC
CDR3 protein: CASSQSGRATSYEQYF

D gene: -
V gene: TRBV9
clone size: -
J gene: TRBJ2-1
CDR3 DNA: TGTGCCAGCAGCGTAGGGGTTTTAGATGAGCAGTTCTTC
CDR3 protein: CASSVGVLDEQFF

D gene: TRBD2
V gene: TRBV7-2
clone size: few
J gene: TRBJ2-7
CDR3 DNA: TGTGCCAGCAGCTCTGCTGAGCGGGGGGGCGACGAGCAGTACTTC
CDR3 protein: CASSSAERGGDEQYF

D gene: -
V gene: TRBV28
clone size: -
J gene: TRBJ1-6
CDR3 DNA: TGTGCCAGCGCCGACAGGATCAATTCACCCCTCCACTTT
CDR3 protein: CASADRINSPLHF

D gene: -
V gene: TRBV5-6
clone size: -
J gene: TRBJ2-4
CDR3 DNA: TGTGCCAGCAGCTTGGGTGACATTCAGTACTTC
CDR3 protein: CASSLGDIQYF

D gene: -
V gene: TRBV7-6
clone size: -
J gene: TRBJ1-2
CDR3 DNA: TGTGCCAGCAGCTTAGCGGGATCAGGGAAAGCTAACTATGGCTACACCTTC
CDR3 protein: CASSLAGSGKANYGYTF

D gene: -
V gene: TRBV4-3
clone size: few
J gene: TRBJ2-3
CDR3 DNA: TGCGCCAGCAGCCGAGTGCAGGGTAGCACAGATACGCAGTATTTT
CDR3 protein: CASSRVQGSTDTQYF

D gene: -
V gene: TRBV4-1
clone size: -
J gene: TRBJ2-4
CDR3 DNA: TGCGCCAGCAGCCAAGGGGTGGCCAAAAACATTCAGTACTTC
CDR3 protein: CASSQGVAKNIQYF

D gene: -
V gene: TRBV27
clone size: -
J gene: TRBJ1-5
CDR3 DNA: TGTGCCAGCAGTGGTCGGGGGGGTAGCAATCAGCCCCAGCATTTT
CDR3 protein: CASSGRGGSNQPQHF

D gene: -
V gene: TRBV2
clone size: -
J gene: TRBJ2-7
CDR3 DNA: TGTGCCAGCAGTCTGGGGGACGGCTACGAGCAGTACTTC
CDR3 protein: CASSLGDGYEQYF

D gene: -
V gene: TRBV5-4
clone size: few
J gene: TRBJ2-4
CDR3 DNA: TGTGCCAGCAGCTTTCCCCCGGAGAACATTCAGTACTTC
CDR3 protein: CASSFPPENIQYF

D gene: -
V gene: TRBV11-2
clone size: few
J gene: TRBJ2-7
CDR3 DNA: TGTGCCAGCAGCTCTTGGCAGGCCTCTGCCCTGTACGAGCAGTACTTC
CDR3 protein: CASSSWQASALYEQYF

D gene: -
V gene: TRBV6-5
clone size: -
J gene: TRBJ2-7
CDR3 DNA: TGTGCCAGCAGTTACTCGAGAATCTCCTACGAGCAGTACTTC
CDR3 protein: CASSYSRISYEQYF

D gene: -
V gene: TRBV7-9
clone size: few
J gene: TRBJ1-2
CDR3 DNA: TGTGCCAGCAGCTTAGCCCAGGGACCAAACTATGGCTACACCTTC
CDR3 protein: CASSLAQGPNYGYTF

D gene: -
V gene: TRBV18
clone size: few
J gene: TRBJ2-1
CDR3 DNA: TGTGCCAGCTCACCACCGGCGGGTCGTAACAATGAGCAGTTCTTC
CDR3 protein: CASSPPAGRNNEQFF

D gene: TRBD1
V gene: TRBV29-1
clone size: few
J gene: TRBJ1-6
CDR3 DNA: TGCAGCGTAAGATTACAGGGGAATAATTCACCCCTCCACTTT
CDR3 protein: CSVRLQGNNSPLHF

D gene: TRBD1
V gene: TRBV9
clone size: few
J gene: TRBJ1-5
CDR3 DNA: TGTGCCAGCAGCGCAGGACAGGGAGGTAATCAGCCCCAGCATTTT
CDR3 protein: CASSAGQGGNQPQHF

D gene: -
V gene: TRBV2
clone size: few
J gene: TRBJ2-7
CDR3 DNA: TGTGCCAGCAGGGGGAACTCCTACGAGCAGTACTTC
CDR3 protein: CASRGNSYEQYF

D gene: TRBD2
V gene: TRBV9
clone size: few
J gene: TRBJ2-1
CDR3 DNA: TGTGCCAGCAGCGTTGCGGGGGGCTACTACAATGAGCAGTTCTTC
CDR3 protein: CASSVAGGYYNEQFF

D gene: -
V gene: TRBV10-2
clone size: -
J gene: TRBJ1-1
CDR3 DNA: TGCGCCAGCAGCTTGACAGGACTGAACACTGAAGCTTTCTTT
CDR3 protein: CASSLTGLNTEAFF

D gene: -
V gene: TRBV18
clone size: -
J gene: TRBJ2-4
CDR3 DNA: TGTGCCAGCTCCGTCGGTGAAAACATTCAGTACTTC
CDR3 protein: CASSVGENIQYF

D gene: -
V gene: TRBV7-2
clone size: few
J gene: TRBJ2-3
CDR3 DNA: TGTGCCAGCAGCTTTGATCCTAGCACAGATACGCAGTATTTT
CDR3 protein: CASSFDPSTDTQYF

D gene: TRBD2
V gene: TRBV5-1
clone size: -
J gene: TRBJ2-5
CDR3 DNA: TGCGCCAGCAGCCTAGGGGGACTAGCGGGTAAAGAGACCCAGTACTTC
CDR3 protein: CASSLGGLAGKETQYF

D gene: TRBD2
V gene: TRBV11-2
clone size: -
J gene: TRBJ2-3
CDR3 DNA: TGTGCCAGCAGCTTAGCGAGCGGGGGCACAGATACGCAGTATTTT
CDR3 protein: CASSLASGGTDTQYF

D gene: -
V gene: TRBV19
clone size: -
J gene: TRBJ1-1
CDR3 DNA: TGTGCCAGCATCAAGACAGATATGAACACTGAAGCTTTCTTT
CDR3 protein: CASIKTDMNTEAFF

D gene: -
V gene: TRBV6-5
clone size: -
J gene: TRBJ1-2
CDR3 DNA: TGTGCCAGCAGTTACTCAACCAGCATACGGGGCTACACCTTC
CDR3 protein: CASSYSTSIRGYTF

D gene: -
V gene: TRBV9
clone size: few
J gene: TRBJ2-1
CDR3 DNA: TGTGCCAGCAGCCCCATGGGATACAATGAGCAGTTCTTC
CDR3 protein: CASSPMGYNEQFF

D gene: -
V gene: TRBV9
clone size: -
J gene: TRBJ1-3
CDR3 DNA: TGTGCCAGCAGCCTACAGAGCTCTGGAAACACCATATATTTT
CDR3 protein: CASSLQSSGNTIYF

D gene: TRBD1
V gene: TRBV7-9
clone size: few
J gene: TRBJ1-5
CDR3 DNA: TGTGCCAGCAGCTACGACAGGGGGGTGAATCAGCCCCAGCATTTT
CDR3 protein: CASSYDRGVNQPQHF

D gene: -
V gene: TRBV14
clone size: few
J gene: TRBJ2-1
CDR3 DNA: TGTGCCAGCAGCCCCCAGATATACAATGAGCAGTTCTTC
CDR3 protein: CASSPQIYNEQFF

D gene: -
V gene: TRBV2
clone size: -
J gene: TRBJ1-2
CDR3 DNA: TGTGCCAGCAGTCCCACGGCAGGGACGGGTGGCTACACCTTC
CDR3 protein: CASSPTAGTGGYTF

D gene: TRBD1
V gene: TRBV19
clone size: few
J gene: TRBJ2-3
CDR3 DNA: TGTGCCAGTAGGGACAGGGGGCCAGATACGCAGTATTTT
CDR3 protein: CASRDRGPDTQYF